A single sample gave rise to the 14 T cell receptor beta chains below, sequenced in a study of blood T cell repertoires in COVID-19. Clones were sequenced by immunoSEQ multiplex PCR, and TCRdb holds only the in-frame ones, with some missing. Found here are approximately 340,000 clones, 65% to 85% of them singletons; the top ten hold under 3%. The sample consisted of peripheral blood. The receptors come from a man aged 30-40 years with active or convalescent COVID-19.

V and J are TRBV4-3 and TRBJ2-2; D is perhaps TRBD2 (5 bases). The CDR3 covers 19 residues. Between the trimmed V and J ends, which lost 1 base and 1 base, there was a span of 19 bases. In germline, CDR1 is LGHNA, CDR2 YSLEER. The CDR3 DNA sequence: TGCGCCAGCAGCCAAGGCTCCGGTATGTCTAGCCTGAACACCGGGGAGCTGTTTTTT. This sequence encodes CASSQGSGMSSLNTGELFF.

This chain connects TRBV12-5 to TRBJ1-2, with D maybe TRBD1 (6 bases). Trimming left V 3 bases short and J 6 bases short, with 14 bases between. Germline values: CDR1 LGHNT, CDR2 FRNRAP. CDR3 length equals 14 residues. CDR3 nucleotides: TGTGCTAGTGGTTTTGCCAGGGGCGTCGATGGCTACACCTTC. It encodes CASGFARGVDGYTF.

The chain has TRBV10-3 and TRBJ2-2, with D perhaps TRBD2 (6 bases). Trimming stripped 5 bases from V and 4 bases from J, with 14 bases between. The CDR3 has 15 residues. CDR1 is ENHRY and CDR2 is SYGVKD in the germline V gene. The CDR3 loop reads CAISTTGLFTGELFF. The CDR3 nucleotides are TGTGCCATCAGTACTACGGGACTTTTCACCGGGGAGCTGTTTTTT.

V gene TRBV4-3 combines with J gene TRBJ1-1; D is uncertain. The germline V gene has CDR1 LGHNA and CDR2 YSLEER. V lost 4 bases and J lost 1, with 10 bases in between. The length of the CDR3 is 14 residues. The CDR3 DNA sequence: TGCGCCAGCAGCCCAGGACTCCAGAACACTGAAGCTTTCTTT. It translates to CASSPGLQNTEAFF.

This chain uses TRBV27 with TRBJ2-2; a weak D match, TRBD2 (5 bases). This CDR3 has 13 amino acids. V was shortened by 3 bases and J by 5 bases, with 7 bases between the two germline ends. The germline gives CDR1 MNHEY, CDR2 SMNVEV (reference sequence). CDR3 sequence: CASSFTGTGELFF. As DNA, the CDR3 is TGTGCCAGCAGTTTTACGGGGACCGGGGAGCTGTTTTTT.

The chain combines TRBV6-5 with TRBJ1-2; weak D call: TRBD1 (6 bases). The CDR3 has 15 amino acids. CDR1 MNHEY and CDR2 SVGAGI come from the germline V gene. The V end lost 4 bases, the J end lost 13 bases, and 25 bases lay between the germline ends. This CDR3 reads CASSFSPDRLVGFTF. The CDR3 nucleotides are TGTGCCAGCAGTTTCTCCCCCGACAGGCTGGTAGGGTTCACCTTC.

In DNA form, the CDR3 reads TGTGCCAGCAGCGAGGGACAGGTTAACACTGAAGCTTTCTTT. This encodes CASSEGQVNTEAFF. The chain uses TRBV11-3 and TRBJ1-1; 8 nucleotides align to TRBD1. The CDR3 sequence is 14 residues long. Unmatched junction bases numbered 4, after V lost 5 bases and J lost 2 bases. Germline CDR1 reads SGHNT; CDR2 reads YENEEA.

The rearrangement links TRBV9 to TRBJ2-7; 9 bases agree with TRBD1. The V segment lost 2 bases and the J segment 5 bases; nucleotides outside the gene matches: 5. Germline V gene sequence: CDR1 SGDLS, CDR2 YYNGEE. This CDR3 region has 14 residues. CDR3 region: CASSVRTGDDEQYF. The CDR3 region has the DNA TGTGCCAGCAGCGTTAGGACAGGGGATGACGAGCAGTACTTC.

The genes are TRBV4-1 and TRBJ2-3; 9 bases map to TRBD2. Germline CDR1 MGHRA, CDR2 YSYEKL. V gave up 3 bases and J gave up 3 bases; unmatched junction bases: 10. This CDR3 is built from 17 residues. In DNA form, the CDR3 reads TGCGCCAGCAGCCACCGTAGCGGGGGATCACCTACAGATACGCAGTATTTT. Its protein product is CASSHRSGGSPTDTQYF.

The CDR3 loop is CASSQDSLREPYF. The DNA for the CDR3 is TGTGCCAGCAGCCAAGATTCCCTGCGGGAACCGTACTTC. V gene TRBV4-2 combines with J gene TRBJ2-7; TRBD2 might be the D (6 bases). Germline assignment: CDR1 LGHNA and CDR2 YNFKEQ. The CDR3 has 13 residues. V was pared by 0 bases and J by 12 bases, with 15 bases between.

With respect to this clone: Other DNA sequences from this sample encode an identical CDR3 as well. This rearrangement joins TRBV9 to TRBJ2-7, with TRBD2 identical over 10 bases. The germline gives CDR1 SGDLS, CDR2 YYNGEE. The CDR3 contains 14 residues. V dropped 0 bases and J dropped 4; count of bases not matched to a gene: 1. For the CDR3, the DNA is TGTGCCAGCAGCGTAGCTAGCGGGAGTTACGAGCAGTACTTC. It yields the protein CASSVASGSYEQYF.

The rearrangement uses TRBV24-1 and TRBJ2-7, with 7 nucleotides matching TRBD1. Trimming at V came to 4 bases and at J to 3 bases, leaving 8 bases not matched to a gene. CDR3 length equals 15 residues. Germline V gives CDR1 KGHDR, CDR2 SFDVKD. The CDR3 loop reads CATSDPSTGIYEQYF. For the CDR3, the DNA is TGTGCCACCAGTGACCCTTCGACAGGGATCTACGAGCAGTACTTC.

The chain recombines TRBV30 with TRBJ2-3, with 10 bases aligning to TRBD2. The V gene's germline CDR1 is GTSNPN and CDR2 SVGIG (reference sequence). The ends lost 0 bases at V and 2 bases at J; junction bases unmatched: 8. The length of the CDR3 is 17 residues. The CDR3 here is CAWSVERTSGDTDTQYF. In nucleotides, the CDR3 is TGTGCCTGGAGTGTAGAGCGGACTAGCGGCGACACAGATACGCAGTATTTT.

The sample holds a few counts of this clone. CDR3 nucleotides: TGTGCCAGCAGTGAAGGGGCAGGGGCAGGGCATTTT. This translates into CASSEGAGAGHF. The chain joins TRBV2 to TRBJ1-5; tentatively, D is TRBD1 (6 bases). Between the trimmed V and J ends, which lost 1 base and 15 bases, there was a span of 13 bases. The CDR3 sequence is 12 residues long. Germline V gene sequence: CDR1 SNHLY, CDR2 FYNNEI.